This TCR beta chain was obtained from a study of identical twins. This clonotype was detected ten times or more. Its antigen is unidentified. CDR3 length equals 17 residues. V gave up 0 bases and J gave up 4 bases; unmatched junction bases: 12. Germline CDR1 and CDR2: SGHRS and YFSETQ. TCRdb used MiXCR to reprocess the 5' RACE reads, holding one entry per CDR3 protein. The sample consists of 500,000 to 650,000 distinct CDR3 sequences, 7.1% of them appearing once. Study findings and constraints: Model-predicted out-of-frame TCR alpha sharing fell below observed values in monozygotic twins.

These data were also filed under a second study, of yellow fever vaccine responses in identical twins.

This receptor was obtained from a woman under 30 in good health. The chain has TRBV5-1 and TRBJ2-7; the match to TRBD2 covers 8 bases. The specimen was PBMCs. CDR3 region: CASSLEYQASGYYEQYF. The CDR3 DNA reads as TGCGCCAGCAGCTTGGAATATCAGGCTAGCGGGTATTACGAGCAGTACTTC.